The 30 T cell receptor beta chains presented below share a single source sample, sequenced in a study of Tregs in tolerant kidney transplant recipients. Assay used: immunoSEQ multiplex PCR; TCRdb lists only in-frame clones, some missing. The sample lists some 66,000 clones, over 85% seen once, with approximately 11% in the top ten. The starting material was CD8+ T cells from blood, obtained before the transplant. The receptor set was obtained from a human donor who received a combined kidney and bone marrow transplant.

CDR3 sequence (DNA): TGTGCCAGCAGCTTAGAATACGGCAGGGAGGGGCTCGACGAAAAACTGTTTTTT. Encoded protein: CASSLEYGREGLDEKLFF. This chain connects TRBV7-6 to TRBJ1-4; tentatively, D is TRBD1 (5 bases). The CDR3 sequence is 18 residues long. Trimming shortened V by 1 base and J by 8 bases, and 23 bases separated the two germline ends. Germline CDR1 and CDR2: SGHVS and FNYEAQ. The full variable domain, in which reference TRBV7-6 and TRBJ1-4 provide the parts outside the CDR3, is GAGVSQSPRYKVTKRGQDVALRCDPISGHVSLYWYRQALGQGPEFLTYFNYEAQQDKSGLPNDRFSAERPEGSISTLTIQRTEQRDSAMYRCASSLEYGREGLDEKLFFGSGTQLSVL.

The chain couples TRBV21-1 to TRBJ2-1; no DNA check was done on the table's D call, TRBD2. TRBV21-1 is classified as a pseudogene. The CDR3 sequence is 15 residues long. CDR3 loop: CASSRRMEGYNEQFF. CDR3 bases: TGTGCCAGCTCCCGCAGGATGGAGGGCTACAATGAGCAGTTCTTC.

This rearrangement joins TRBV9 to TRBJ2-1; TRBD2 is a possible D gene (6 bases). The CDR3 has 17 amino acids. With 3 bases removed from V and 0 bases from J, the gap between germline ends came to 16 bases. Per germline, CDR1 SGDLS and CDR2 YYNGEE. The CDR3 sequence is CASSAPSDKGSYNEQFF. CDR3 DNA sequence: TGTGCCAGCAGCGCCCCTAGCGACAAAGGCTCCTACAATGAGCAGTTCTTC.

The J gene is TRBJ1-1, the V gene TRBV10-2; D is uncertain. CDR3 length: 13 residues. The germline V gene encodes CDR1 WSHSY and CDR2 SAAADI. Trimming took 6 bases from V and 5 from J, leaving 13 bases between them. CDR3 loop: CASSPKAGTEAFF. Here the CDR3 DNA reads TGCGCCAGCAGCCCTAAAGCGGGGACTGAAGCTTTCTTT.

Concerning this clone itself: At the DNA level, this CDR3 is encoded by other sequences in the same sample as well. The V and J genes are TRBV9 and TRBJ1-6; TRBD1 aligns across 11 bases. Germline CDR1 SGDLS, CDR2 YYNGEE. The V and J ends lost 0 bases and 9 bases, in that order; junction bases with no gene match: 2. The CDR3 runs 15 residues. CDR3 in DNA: TGTGCCAGCAGCGTAGGGGGGACAGGGGGTTCACCCCTCCACTTT. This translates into CASSVGGTGGSPLHF.

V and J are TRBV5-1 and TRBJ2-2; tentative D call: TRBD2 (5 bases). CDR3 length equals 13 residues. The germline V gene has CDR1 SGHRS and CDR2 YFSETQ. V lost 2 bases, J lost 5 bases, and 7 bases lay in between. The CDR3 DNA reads TGCGCCAGCAGCTTTAGCGATACCGGGGAGCTGTTTTTT. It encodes CASSFSDTGELFF.

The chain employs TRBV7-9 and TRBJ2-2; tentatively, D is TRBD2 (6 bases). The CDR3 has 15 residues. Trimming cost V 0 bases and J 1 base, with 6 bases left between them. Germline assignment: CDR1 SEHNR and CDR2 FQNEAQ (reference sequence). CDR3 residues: CASSLAGGNTGELFF. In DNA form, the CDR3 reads TGTGCCAGCAGCTTAGCGGGAGGGAACACCGGGGAGCTGTTTTTT.

Written as DNA, the CDR3 is TGTGCCAGCAGCCCTCGCTACGGGGGAAACAATGAGCAGTTCTTC. Protein sequence: CASSPRYGGNNEQFF. This rearrangement joins TRBV28 to TRBJ2-1; D possibly corresponds to TRBD2 (6 bases). Between the trimmed V and J ends, which lost 6 bases and 5 bases, there was a span of 17 bases. Germline loops: CDR1 MDHEN, CDR2 SYDVKM. The CDR3 contains 15 residues. Complete variable domain (other parts from reference TRBV28 and TRBJ2-1): DVKVTQSSRYLVKRTGEKVFLECVQDMDHENMFWYRQDPGLGLRLIYFSYDVKMKEKGDIPEGYSVSREKKERFSLILESASTNQTSMYLCASSPRYGGNNEQFFGPGTRLTVL.

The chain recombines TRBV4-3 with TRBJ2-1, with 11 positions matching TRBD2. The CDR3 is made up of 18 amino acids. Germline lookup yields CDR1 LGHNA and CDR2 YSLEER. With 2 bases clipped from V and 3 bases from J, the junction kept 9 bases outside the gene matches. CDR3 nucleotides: TGCGCCAGCAGCCAATCAGAGGAACTAGCGGGGGTCTACAATGAGCAGTTCTTC. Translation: CASSQSEELAGVYNEQFF.

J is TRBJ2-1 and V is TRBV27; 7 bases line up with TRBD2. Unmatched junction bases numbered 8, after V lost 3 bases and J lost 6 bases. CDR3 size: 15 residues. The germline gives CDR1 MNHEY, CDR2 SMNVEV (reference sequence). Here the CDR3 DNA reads TGTGCCAGCAGTTTGGCGGGAGTAAAGAGCAATGAGCAGTTCTTC. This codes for CASSLAGVKSNEQFF.

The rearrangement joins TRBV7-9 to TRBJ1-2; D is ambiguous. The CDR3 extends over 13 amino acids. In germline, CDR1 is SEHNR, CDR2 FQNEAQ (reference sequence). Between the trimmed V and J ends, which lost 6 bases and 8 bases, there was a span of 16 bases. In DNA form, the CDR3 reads TGTGCCAGCAGGGCCGCGGGCGGGAGAGGCTACACCTTC. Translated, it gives CASRAAGGRGYTF.

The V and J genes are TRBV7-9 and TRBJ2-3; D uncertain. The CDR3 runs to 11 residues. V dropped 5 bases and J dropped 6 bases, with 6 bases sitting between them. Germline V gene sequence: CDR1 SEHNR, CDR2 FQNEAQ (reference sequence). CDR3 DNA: TGTGCCAGCAGCCCGGTGGATACGCAGTATTTT. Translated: CASSPVDTQYF.

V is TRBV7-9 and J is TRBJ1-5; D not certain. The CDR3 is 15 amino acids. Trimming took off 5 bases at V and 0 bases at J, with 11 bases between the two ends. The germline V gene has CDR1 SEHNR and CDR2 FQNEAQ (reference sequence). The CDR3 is CASSTTGSSNQPQHF. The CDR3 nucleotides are TGTGCCAGCAGCACAACCGGGAGTAGCAATCAGCCCCAGCATTTT.

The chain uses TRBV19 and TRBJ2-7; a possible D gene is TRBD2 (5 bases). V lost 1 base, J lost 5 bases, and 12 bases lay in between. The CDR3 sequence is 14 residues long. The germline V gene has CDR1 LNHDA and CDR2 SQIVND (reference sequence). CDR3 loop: CASSIGLASNEQYF. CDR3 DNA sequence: TGTGCCAGTAGTATAGGTTTAGCGTCCAACGAGCAGTACTTC.

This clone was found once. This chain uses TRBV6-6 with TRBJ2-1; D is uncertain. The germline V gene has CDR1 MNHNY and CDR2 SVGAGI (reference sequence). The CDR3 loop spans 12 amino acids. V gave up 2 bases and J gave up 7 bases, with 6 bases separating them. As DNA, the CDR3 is TGTGCCAGCAGTTACGGGCAGAATGAGCAGTTCTTC. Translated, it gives CASSYGQNEQFF.

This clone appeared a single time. CDR3: CASSSPLDRGGGNTIYF. Written as DNA, the CDR3 is TGTGCCAGCAGCTCACCCCTCGACAGGGGAGGCGGAAACACCATATATTTT. The gene calls are TRBV7-9 and TRBJ1-3, with 8 bases lining up with TRBD1. The trim removed 4 bases at V and 4 bases at J, leaving 12 bases unmatched. The CDR3 has 17 amino acids. Germline V gene sequence: CDR1 SEHNR, CDR2 FQNEAQ (reference sequence).

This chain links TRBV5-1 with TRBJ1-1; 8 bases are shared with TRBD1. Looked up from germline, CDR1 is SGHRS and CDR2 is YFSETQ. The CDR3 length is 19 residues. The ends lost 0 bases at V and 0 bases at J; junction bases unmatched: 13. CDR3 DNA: TGCGCCAGCAGCTTGGAGGGAAGGACAGGGTTAGGCCTGAACACTGAAGCTTTCTTT. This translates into CASSLEGRTGLGLNTEAFF.

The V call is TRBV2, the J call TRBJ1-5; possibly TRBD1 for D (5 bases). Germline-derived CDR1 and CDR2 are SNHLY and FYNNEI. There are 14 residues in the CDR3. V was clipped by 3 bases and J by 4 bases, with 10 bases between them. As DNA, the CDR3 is TGTGCCAGCAGTGACTGGACACAAAATCAGCCCCAGCATTTT. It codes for CASSDWTQNQPQHF.

As DNA, the CDR3 is TGTGCCAGTAGTATATTTGGACAGGGCTACAATGAGCAGTTCTTC. Translation: CASSIFGQGYNEQFF. The J gene is TRBJ2-1, the V gene TRBV19; 8 bases fit TRBD1. Trimming at V came to 2 bases and at J to 3 bases, leaving 3 bases not matched to a gene. Germline V gene data show CDR1 as LNHDA and CDR2 as SQIVND (reference sequence). This CDR3 has 15 amino acids.

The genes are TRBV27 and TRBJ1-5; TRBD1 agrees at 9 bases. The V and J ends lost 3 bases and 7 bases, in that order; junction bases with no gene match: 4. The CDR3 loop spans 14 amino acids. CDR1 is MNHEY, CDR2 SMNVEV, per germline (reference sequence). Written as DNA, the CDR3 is TGTGCCAGCAGTTTCGTACAGGGGGCCCAGCCCCAGCATTTT. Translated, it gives CASSFVQGAQPQHF.

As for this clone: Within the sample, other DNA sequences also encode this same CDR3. The CDR3 region is CSARPDYGYTF. Written as DNA, the CDR3 is TGCAGTGCTAGACCCGACTATGGCTACACCTTC. The V call is TRBV20-1, the J call TRBJ1-2; D gene unclear. There are 11 residues in the CDR3. Trimming shortened V by 2 bases and J by 3 bases, and 4 bases separated the two germline ends. Germline loops: CDR1 DFQATT, CDR2 SNEGSKA (reference sequence).

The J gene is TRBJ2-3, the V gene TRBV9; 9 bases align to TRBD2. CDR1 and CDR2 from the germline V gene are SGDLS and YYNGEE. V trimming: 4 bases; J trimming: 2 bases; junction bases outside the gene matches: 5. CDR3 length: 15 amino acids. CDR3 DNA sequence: TGTGCCAGCAGCCCCCGGACTAGCGACACAGATACGCAGTATTTT. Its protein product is CASSPRTSDTDTQYF. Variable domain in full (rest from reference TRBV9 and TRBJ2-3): DSGVTQTPKHLITATGQRVTLRCSPRSGDLSVYWYQQSLDQGLQFLIQYYNGEERAKGNILERFSAQQFPDLHSELNLSSLELGDSALYFCASSPRTSDTDTQYFGPGTRLTVL.

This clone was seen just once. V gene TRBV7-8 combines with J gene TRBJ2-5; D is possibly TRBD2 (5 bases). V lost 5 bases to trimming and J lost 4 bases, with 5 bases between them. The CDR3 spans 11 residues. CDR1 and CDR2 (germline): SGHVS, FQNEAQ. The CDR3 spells CASSRGETQYF. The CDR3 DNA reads TGTGCCAGCAGCCGGGGAGAGACCCAGTACTTC.

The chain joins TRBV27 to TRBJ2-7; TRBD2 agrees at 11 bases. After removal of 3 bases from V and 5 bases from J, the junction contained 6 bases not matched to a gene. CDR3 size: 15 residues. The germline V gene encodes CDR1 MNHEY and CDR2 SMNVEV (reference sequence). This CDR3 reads CASSLNSGRADEQYF. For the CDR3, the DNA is TGTGCCAGCAGTTTGAATAGCGGGAGGGCCGACGAGCAGTACTTC.

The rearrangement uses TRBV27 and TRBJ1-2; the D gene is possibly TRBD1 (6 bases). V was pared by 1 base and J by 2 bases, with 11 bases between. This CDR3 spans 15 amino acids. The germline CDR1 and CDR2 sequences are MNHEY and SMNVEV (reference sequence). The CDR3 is CASSLFGQMNYGYTF. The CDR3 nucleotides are TGTGCCAGCAGTTTATTTGGACAGATGAACTATGGCTACACCTTC.

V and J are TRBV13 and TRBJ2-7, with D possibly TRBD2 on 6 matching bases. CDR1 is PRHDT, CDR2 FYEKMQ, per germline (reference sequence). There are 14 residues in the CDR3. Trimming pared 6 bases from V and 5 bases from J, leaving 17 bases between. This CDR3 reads CASSSGLTRDEQYF. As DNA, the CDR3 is TGTGCCAGCAGTTCGGGACTTACTCGAGACGAGCAGTACTTC.

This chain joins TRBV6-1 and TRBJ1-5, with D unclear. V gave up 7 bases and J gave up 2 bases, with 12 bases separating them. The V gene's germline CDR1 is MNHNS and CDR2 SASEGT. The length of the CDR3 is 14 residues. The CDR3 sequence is CASTPFGGNQPQHF. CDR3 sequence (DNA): TGTGCCAGCACCCCGTTCGGGGGCAATCAGCCCCAGCATTTT.

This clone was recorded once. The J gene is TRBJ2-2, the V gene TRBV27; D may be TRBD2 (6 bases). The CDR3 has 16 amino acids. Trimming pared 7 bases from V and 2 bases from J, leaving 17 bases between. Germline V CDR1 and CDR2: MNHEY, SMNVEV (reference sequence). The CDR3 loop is CASTSLGGYNTGELFF. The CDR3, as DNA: TGTGCCAGCACTTCCCTTGGGGGGTATAACACCGGGGAGCTGTTTTTT.

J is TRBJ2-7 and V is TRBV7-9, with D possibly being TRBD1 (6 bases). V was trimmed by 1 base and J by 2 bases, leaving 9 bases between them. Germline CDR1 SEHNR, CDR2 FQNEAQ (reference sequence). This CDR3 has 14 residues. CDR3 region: CASSLGRDTYEQYF. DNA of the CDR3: TGTGCCAGCAGCTTAGGCCGGGACACCTACGAGCAGTACTTC.

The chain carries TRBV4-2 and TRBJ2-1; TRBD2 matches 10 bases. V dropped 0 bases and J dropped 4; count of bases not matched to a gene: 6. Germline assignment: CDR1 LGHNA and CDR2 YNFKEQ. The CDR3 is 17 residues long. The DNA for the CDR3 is TGTGCCAGCAGCCAAGATAGGGCTAGCGGGAGTTACAATGAGCAGTTCTTC. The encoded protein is CASSQDRASGSYNEQFF.